The rows below give T cell receptor beta chains drawn from one sample of a study of patients and donors after allogeneic stem cell transplantation. A single record per CDR3 protein comes from TCRdb applying MiXCR to the RT-PCR reads. Found here are fewer than 75,000 distinct CDR3 sequences, roughly 29% of them singletons; the top ten hold approximately 25%. The sample was blood, either unsorted or a sorted T cell fraction (not recorded which). All receptors come from a human donor who was either an allogeneic HSCT recipient or a stem cell or donor lymphocyte infusion donor (not recorded which). It is not recorded whose cells these are; they may come from a transplant donor. Each CDR3 is given with its conserved first and last residue. Fields, in order: clone size, J gene, V gene, D gene, CDR3 protein, CDR3 DNA. The D gene is left open where the match is weak. Some rows mark clone size as missing; the rest say once, few, many or name a class of expanded clone.

>few|TRBJ1-5|TRBV7-2|-
CASSPGGGGNQPQHF
TGTGCCAGCAGCCCCGGCGGGGGGGGGAATCAGCCCCAGCATTTT
>-|TRBJ1-2|TRBV3-1|TRBD1
CASSQVFRGHYGYTF
TGTGCCAGCAGCCAAGTGTTCAGGGGGCACTATGGCTACACCTTC
>-|TRBJ2-3|TRBV9|-
CASSVVPGGDRDTQYF
TGTGCCAGCAGCGTAGTTCCGGGGGGCGACAGAGATACGCAGTATTTT
>-|TRBJ1-1|TRBV4-1|-
CASSQSGHLNTEAFF
TGCGCCAGCAGCCAGTCGGGACACTTGAACACTGAAGCTTTCTTT
>-|TRBJ1-6|TRBV20-1|-
CSARANRNNSPLHF
TGCAGTGCTAGAGCGAATCGGAATAATTCACCCCTCCACTTT
>-|TRBJ1-2|TRBV4-1|-
CASSQDPTGPYGYTF
TGCGCCAGCAGCCAAGATCCCACAGGGCCCTATGGCTACACCTTC
>few|TRBJ2-7|TRBV7-9|-
CASSRQDYLEQYF
TGTGCCAGCAGTAGGCAGGACTACCTAGAGCAGTACTTC
>few|TRBJ2-5|TRBV7-8|-
CASSLDRWETQYF
TGTGCCAGCAGCTTAGACCGATGGGAGACCCAGTACTTC
>-|TRBJ1-2|TRBV9|-
CASTRRGNGYTF
TGTGCCAGCACCCGACGGGGTAATGGCTACACCTTC
>-|TRBJ2-5|TRBV6-5|TRBD2
CASSYPDRGGQETQYF
TGTGCCAGCAGTTACCCTGACCGGGGGGGCCAAGAGACCCAGTACTTC
>-|TRBJ2-3|TRBV6-5|TRBD2
CASSSTGTKNTQYF
TGTGCCAGCAGTAGCACCGGGACTAAAAATACGCAGTATTTT
>-|TRBJ1-1|TRBV7-2|-
CASSSMNTEAFF
TGTGCCAGCAGCTCTATGAACACTGAAGCTTTCTTT
>-|TRBJ1-2|TRBV6-5|-
CASTPEWPGYPYGYTF
TGTGCCAGCACCCCCGAATGGCCAGGGTACCCCTATGGCTACACCTTC
>many|TRBJ2-2|TRBV5-1|-
CASSLDPGELFF
TGCGCCAGCAGCCTTGACCCCGGGGAGCTGTTTTTT
>many|TRBJ2-7|TRBV5-1|TRBD1
CASSFGQGEDEQYF
TGCGCCAGCAGCTTTGGACAGGGGGAAGACGAGCAGTACTTC
>few|TRBJ1-2|TRBV9|TRBD1
CASSVGTGANYGYTF
TGTGCCAGCAGCGTGGGGACAGGGGCCAACTATGGCTACACCTTC
>-|TRBJ2-7|TRBV4-2|-
CASSPQGSYEQYF
TGTGCCAGCAGCCCCCAGGGATCCTACGAGCAGTACTTC
>few|TRBJ2-7|TRBV20-1|-
CSASTRGLYEQYF
TGCAGTGCTAGTACTCGGGGCCTCTACGAGCAGTACTTC
>-|TRBJ2-1|TRBV7-9|-
CASSFTGTQSYDEQFF
TGTGCCAGCAGCTTTACCGGGACCCAATCCTACGATGAGCAGTTCTTC
>-|TRBJ2-5|TRBV6-2/TRBV6-3|TRBD2
CASSSAGTSGIETQYF
TGTGCCAGCAGTTCCGCCGGGACTAGCGGGATTGAGACCCAGTACTTC
>few|TRBJ1-1|TRBV6-2/TRBV6-3|TRBD1
CASSWGQVNTEAFF
TGTGCCAGCAGCTGGGGACAGGTGAACACTGAAGCTTTCTTT
>many|TRBJ1-1|TRBV6-2/TRBV6-3|-
CASIHGRGPNTEAFF
TGTGCCAGCATCCACGGGAGGGGACCGAACACTGAAGCTTTCTTT
>-|TRBJ2-2|TRBV30|-
CAWRFYRVAGELFF
TGTGCCTGGAGGTTCTACAGGGTCGCCGGGGAGCTGTTTTTT
>-|TRBJ1-1|TRBV29-1|-
CSATGYPEAFF
TGCAGCGCAACAGGGTACCCTGAAGCTTTCTTT
>-|TRBJ2-1|TRBV3-1|-
CASSQDYESYNEQFF
TGTGCCAGCAGCCAAGACTATGAATCCTACAATGAGCAGTTCTTC
>-|TRBJ2-3|TRBV24-1|-
CATSAPAGSSGAHTDTQYF
TGTGCCACCAGTGCCCCCGCGGGGAGTAGCGGAGCCCACACAGATACGCAGTATTTT
>-|TRBJ1-1|TRBV27|-
CASSLSRLTQRAFF
TGTGCCAGCAGTTTATCGAGGCTGACACAAAGGGCTTTCTTT
>-|TRBJ1-1|TRBV5-1|-
CASSPGGYDEAFF
TGCGCCAGCAGCCCCGGGGGCTACGACGAAGCTTTCTTT
>many|TRBJ2-1|TRBV6-2/TRBV6-3|TRBD2
CASSQAGAGTNEQFF
TGTGCCAGCAGCCAAGCGGGAGCGGGTACAAATGAGCAGTTCTTC
>few|TRBJ1-1|TRBV7-9|-
CASSLGQVNTEAFF
TGTGCCAGCAGCTTAGGACAGGTGAACACTGAAGCTTTCTTT
>-|TRBJ1-1|TRBV12-3/TRBV12-4|TRBD1
CASGGTGSNTEAFF
TGTGCCAGCGGGGGGACAGGATCGAACACTGAAGCTTTCTTT
>-|TRBJ2-2|TRBV5-1|-
CASTPPGPMNTGELFF
TGCGCCAGCACCCCCCCGGGACCAATGAACACCGGGGAGCTGTTTTTT
>many|TRBJ1-2|TRBV5-1|-
CASSFSNYGYTF
TGCGCCAGCAGCTTTTCTAACTATGGCTACACCTTC
>few|TRBJ2-5|TRBV5-1|-
CASSPRELETQYF
TGCGCCAGCAGTCCCCGGGAACTCGAGACCCAGTACTTC
>few|TRBJ2-5|TRBV25-1|-
CASSASSGTPYMF
TGTGCCAGCAGTGCATCCTCCGGGACACCCTACATGTTC
>few|TRBJ2-7|TRBV20-1|-
CSARDGDRPYEQYF
TGCAGTGCTAGAGATGGGGATAGGCCGTACGAGCAGTACTTC
>-|TRBJ2-7|TRBV7-9|-
CASSFTVSYEQYF
TGTGCCAGCAGCTTTACAGTCTCCTACGAGCAGTACTTC